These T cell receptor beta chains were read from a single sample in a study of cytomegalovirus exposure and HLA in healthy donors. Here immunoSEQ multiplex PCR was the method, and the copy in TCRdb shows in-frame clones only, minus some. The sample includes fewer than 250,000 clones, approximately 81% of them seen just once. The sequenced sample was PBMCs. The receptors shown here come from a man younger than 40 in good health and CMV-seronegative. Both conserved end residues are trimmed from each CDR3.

AWSFPRGGNQPQH | TRBJ1-5 | TRBV30
ASRPRGAKTDTQY | TRBJ2-3 | TRBV6-1
ASSQNWTSGYQETQY | TRBJ2-5 | TRBV4-2
ASSLIAGPSYNEQF | TRBJ2-1 | TRBV28
ASSERGEITGELF | TRBJ2-2 | TRBV28
ASRTGQTIQY | TRBJ2-4 | TRBV28
ASSLSGGAGTEAF | TRBJ1-1 | TRBV5-1
ASSFTGFFEQY | NA | TRBV13
ASSLKQRDYGYT | TRBJ1-2 | TRBV5-1
ASMGGSLNTEAF | TRBJ1-1 | TRBV5-1
ASSTRTGAGTGELF | TRBJ2-2 | TRBV9
ASNLKGLVSGELF | TRBJ2-2 | TRBV19
ASSAPGQGNEKLF | TRBJ1-4 | TRBV25-1
SVERGLDTEAF | TRBJ1-1 | TRBV29-1
ASSLELAGGLYEQF | TRBJ2-1 | TRBV7-2
ASWDSPYEQY | TRBJ2-7 | TRBV27
ASSTGLAGQETQY | TRBJ2-5 | TRBV5-5
ASSLTDNSPLH | TRBJ1-6 | TRBV6-5
ASSFLLAGVTDTQY | TRBJ2-3 | TRBV5-6
ASSLRGGGTDTQY | TRBJ2-3 | TRBV28
ASQGYSNQPQH | TRBJ1-5 | TRBV2
ASSWGPGGPGSGNTIY | TRBJ1-3 | TRBV5-1
ASSLWGRFYEQY | TRBJ2-7 | TRBV5-4
ASSVQGSNSPLH | TRBJ1-6 | TRBV28
ASSLEGGPYEQY | TRBJ2-7 | TRBV28
ASSLLEGVKNTEAF | TRBJ1-1 | TRBV7-3
ASSLSEQGYEQY | TRBJ2-7 | TRBV7-9